The sequence of this T cell receptor (beta chain) was determined in a study of T cell changes during pregnancy in multiple sclerosis. The data were produced by immunoSEQ multiplex PCR, yet TCRdb's version contains in-frame clones alone and is incomplete. This repertoire shows approximately 50,000 clones, 94% found once; its top ten account for around 0.31%. Germline V gene lookup returns CDR1 KGHSH and CDR2 LQKENI. Trimming took 2 bases from V and 0 from J, leaving 5 bases between them. The CDR3 is 14 amino acids. The source material was CD4+ T cells from peripheral blood mononuclear cells, sampled in the third trimester of pregnancy. This TCR was sampled from a female donor with multiple sclerosis, enrolled in a pregnancy study. The rearrangement uses TRBV18 and TRBJ2-1; maybe TRBD2 (5 bases). The chain's CDR3 is CASSPGSSYNEQFF. The CDR3 nucleotides are TGTGCCAGCTCACCAGGGAGCTCCTACAATGAGCAGTTCTTC.